This T cell receptor (beta chain) emerged from a study of human T cells and chemical hapten exposure. Across the whole study: Sensitization applied 2% DPC to roughly 2 cm by roughly 2 cm of upper inner arm skin.

Documented time point: patch test 3, about 24 weeks after DPC sensitization. The treatment: therapeutic diphenylcyclopropenone sensitization with weekly scalp DPC. TCRdb re-derived calls from the RACE reads in MiXCR, one entry per CDR3 protein. This repertoire shows just over 95,000 distinct CDR3 sequences, roughly a quarter found once; its top ten account for about a tenth. There are a few counts of this clonotype. The CDR3 runs to 15 residues. The germline CDR1 and CDR2 sequences are KGHSH and LQKENI. The V segment lost 3 bases and the J segment 8 bases; nucleotides outside the gene matches: 10. Material: whole blood, obtained in connection with sensitization to the hapten diphenylcyclopropenone (DPC). The chain uses TRBV18 and TRBJ1-2; 9 bases line up with TRBD1. The receptor's source is a man between 40 and 49 years old with alopecia areata. Some clones in this sample may be carry-over from other donors' samples. The CDR3 sequence: CASSPLDRGSEGYTF. In DNA, the CDR3 is TGTGCCAGCTCACCCCTGGACAGGGGATCAGAAGGCTACACCTTC.